Listed below are T cell receptor beta chains from one sample, sequenced in a study of T cell responses to AZD1222 COVID-19 vaccine. TCRdb keeps only in-frame clones here, not all; method: immunoSEQ multiplex PCR. Of 150,000 to 200,000 clones in the sample, 90% were seen once. This material consisted of peripheral blood, taken 28 days after the second AZD1222 dose. The receptors were gathered from an adult who received the AZD1222 COVID-19 vaccine. Each CDR3 is given with its conserved first and last residue. D genes are given only for firm matches. A clone size is listed for some rows: how often the clone was seen (once, few, many), or a class if it is expanded.

>TRBJ1-3|-|-|TRBV7-2
CASSLQSPALAGNTIYF
TGTGCCAGCAGCTTACAGTCTCCAGCATTGGCGGGAAACACCATATATTTT
>TRBJ2-7|-|TRBD1|TRBV30
CAWSVGQYYEQYF
TGTGCCTGGAGTGTGGGACAGTACTACGAGCAGTACTTC
>TRBJ2-5|-|TRBD1|TRBV2
CASSVSGGQETQYF
TGTGCCAGCAGTGTGTCAGGGGGACAAGAGACCCAGTACTTC
>TRBJ1-6|few|-|TRBV15
CATSRVRYRTLTGVPNSPLHF
TGTGCCACCAGCAGAGTAAGGTATAGGACTCTAACGGGGGTGCCTAATTCACCCCTCCACTTT
>TRBJ1-6|once|-|TRBV27
CASSRRMGPDNSPLHF
TGTGCCAGCAGCCGTCGAATGGGGCCTGATAATTCACCCCTCCACTTT
>TRBJ1-6|-|-|TRBV27
CASRSSESRSPLHF
TGTGCCAGCAGGTCCAGCGAGTCACGTTCACCCCTCCACTTT
>TRBJ1-1|once|-|TRBV7-8
CASSRATGGNRVNTEAFF
TGTGCCAGCAGCCGAGCGACAGGCGGCAATAGGGTCAACACTGAAGCTTTCTTT
>TRBJ1-4|-|-|TRBV6-5
CASSYGRTFNEKLFF
TGTGCCAGCAGTTACGGTCGGACCTTTAATGAAAAACTGTTTTTT
>TRBJ2-3|-|-|TRBV3-1/TRBV3-2
CASSQDPRSDTQYF
TGTGCCAGCAGCCAAGATCCTAGATCAGATACGCAGTATTTT
>TRBJ2-2|-|-|TRBV6-5
CASRPATGELFF
TGTGCCAGCAGGCCAGCTACGGGGGAGCTGTTTTTT
>TRBJ1-5|few|-|TRBV9
CASSTQGGHQPQHF
TGTGCCAGCAGCACTCAGGGTGGTCACCAGCCCCAGCATTTT
>TRBJ1-1|-|-|TRBV5-4
CASSLAATAAEAFF
TGTGCCAGCAGCTTGGCGGCGACAGCAGCTGAAGCTTTCTTT
>TRBJ2-7|once|TRBD2|TRBV19
CASSRGVLSGGSYEQYF
TGTGCCAGTAGTAGAGGGGTACTTAGCGGGGGTTCCTACGAGCAGTACTTC
>TRBJ2-3|-|-|TRBV12-5
CASAPGGASTDTQYF
TGTGCTAGTGCCCCTGGCGGTGCTAGCACAGATACGCAGTATTTT
>TRBJ2-7|-|-|TRBV18
CASSPPPYGEQYF
TGTGCCAGCTCACCACCTCCTTATGGGGAGCAGTACTTC
>TRBJ1-2|once|-|TRBV2
CASSEASPLNYGYTF
TGTGCCAGCAGTGAGGCCAGCCCCTTAAACTATGGCTACACCTTC
>TRBJ1-1|-|TRBD1|TRBV18
CASSPGQGGTEAFF
TGTGCCAGCTCGCCGGGACAGGGAGGCACTGAAGCTTTCTTT
>TRBJ1-2|-|-|TRBV7-9
CASSLEFGTEVGYTF
TGTGCCAGCAGCTTAGAATTTGGGACTGAGGTCGGCTACACCTTC
>TRBJ1-5|few|-|TRBV6-5
CASSRGSGNQPQHF
TGTGCCAGCTCCAGGGGCTCAGGCAATCAGCCCCAGCATTTT
>TRBJ1-5|-|TRBD1|TRBV5-1
CASSLGGDQPQHF
TGCGCCAGCAGCTTAGGGGGCGATCAGCCCCAGCATTTT
>TRBJ1-4|-|-|TRBV4-1
CASSQVPRGLEKLFF
TGCGCCAGCAGCCAAGTACCCAGAGGATTGGAAAAACTGTTTTTT
>TRBJ2-2|-|-|TRBV2
CASNEGDGELFF
TGTGCCAGCAACGAGGGGGACGGGGAGCTGTTTTTT
>TRBJ2-3|-|TRBD2|TRBV18
CASSPLPGGTDTQYF
TGTGCCAGCTCACCCCTACCGGGGGGAACAGATACGCAGTATTTT
>TRBJ2-3|few|-|TRBV5-4
CASSLDTGRTDTQYF
TGTGCCAGCAGCTTGGATACGGGGCGCACAGATACGCAGTATTTT
>TRBJ2-2|-|TRBD2|TRBV5-1
CASRGTSGGGGELFF
TGCGCCAGCCGCGGGACTAGCGGGGGCGGCGGGGAGCTGTTTTTT
>TRBJ2-7|once|TRBD2|TRBV19
CASRAAGGPYEQYF
TGTGCCAGTCGGGCAGCGGGAGGGCCATACGAGCAGTACTTC
>TRBJ1-1|-|-|TRBV25-1
CASSESGRAEAFF
TGTGCCAGCAGTGAATCGGGCAGGGCTGAAGCTTTCTTT
>TRBJ2-5|medium-sized|-|TRBV3-1/TRBV3-2
CASSQATFSPNQYF
TGTGCCAGCAGCCAAGCCACCTTTTCACCGAACCAGTACTTC
>TRBJ1-6|-|TRBD1|TRBV13
CASSPKLTGRFYNSPLHF
TGTGCCAGCAGCCCAAAACTGACAGGGAGGTTCTATAATTCACCCCTCCACTTT
>TRBJ2-1|-|TRBD2|TRBV7-2
CASSLVGTTNEQFF
TGTGCCAGCAGCTTAGTTGGGACTACCAATGAGCAGTTCTTC
>TRBJ2-1|-|-|TRBV10-2
CASRAGVEQFF
TGCGCCAGTAGGGCCGGGGTAGAGCAGTTCTTC
>TRBJ1-4|-|-|TRBV5-4
CASSNRAADEKLFF
TGTGCCAGCAGTAACCGGGCAGCCGATGAAAAACTGTTTTTT
>TRBJ1-2|-|-|TRBV3-1/TRBV3-2
CASSQEGVYGYTF
TGTGCCAGCAGCCAAGAGGGAGTCTATGGCTACACCTTC
>TRBJ2-5|-|-|TRBV6-1
CASSERPGSWETQYF
TGTGCCAGCAGTGAACGTCCGGGATCGTGGGAGACCCAGTACTTC
>TRBJ2-1|once|-|TRBV5-1
CASSFRPFAGQSVYNEQFF
TGCGCCAGCAGCTTTAGGCCGTTCGCGGGACAGAGTGTATACAATGAGCAGTTCTTC
>TRBJ2-1|-|TRBD2|TRBV18
CASSPTSGEYNEQFF
TGTGCCAGCTCACCAACTAGCGGGGAATACAATGAGCAGTTCTTC
>TRBJ1-2|-|-|TRBV30
CAWSVDLPSRVTF
TGTGCCTGGAGTGTCGACCTCCCATCTAGGGTCACCTTC
>TRBJ1-5|-|-|TRBV18
CASSPRRDQPQHF
TGTGCCAGCTCACCAAGACGGGATCAGCCCCAGCATTTT
>TRBJ2-2|-|TRBD1|TRBV10-3
CAISERDSGTANTGELFF
TGTGCCATCAGTGAGCGGGATTCCGGGACAGCGAACACCGGGGAGCTGTTTTTT
>TRBJ2-3|-|-|TRBV7-9
CASSFLHSDTQYF
TGTGCCAGCAGCTTTCTCCATTCAGATACGCAGTATTTT
>TRBJ1-2|-|-|TRBV3-1/TRBV3-2
CASSQDRKGYTF
TGTGCCAGCAGCCAAGATCGTAAAGGCTACACCTTC
>TRBJ1-2|-|-|TRBV6-4
CASSDSSRGGGYTF
TGTGCCAGCAGTGACTCGTCGCGGGGAGGTGGCTACACCTTC
>TRBJ1-3|-|-|TRBV3-1/TRBV3-2
CASSTQGPGNTIYF
TGTGCCAGCAGTACACAGGGTCCTGGAAACACCATATATTTT
>TRBJ2-7|-|-|TRBV28
CASSFLADPPDEQYF
TGTGCCAGCAGTTTCCTTGCGGACCCGCCAGACGAGCAGTACTTC
>TRBJ2-1|-|TRBD2|TRBV6-5
CASSYSGTSGNNEQFF
TGTGCCAGCAGTTATTCCGGGACTAGCGGCAACAATGAGCAGTTCTTC
>TRBJ1-4|-|TRBD1|TRBV24-1
CATSETAGDRGRAVVGGTNEKLFF
TGTGCCACCAGTGAAACAGCCGGGGACAGGGGGCGCGCGGTGGTTGGGGGGACTAATGAAAAACTGTTTTTT
>TRBJ2-7|-|-|TRBV5-1
CASSLRRESTYEQYF
TGCGCCAGCAGCTTGAGGAGGGAGTCAACCTACGAGCAGTACTTC
>TRBJ2-7|-|-|TRBV9
CASSVDGRSYEQYF
TGTGCCAGCAGCGTAGACGGCAGATCCTACGAGCAGTACTTC
>TRBJ2-5|-|-|TRBV28
CASSLYQQDGGQETQYF
TGTGCCAGCAGTTTATATCAACAGGATGGTGGACAAGAGACCCAGTACTTC
>TRBJ1-5|once|-|TRBV10-1
CASSDPNQPQHF
TGCGCCAGCAGTGACCCGAATCAGCCCCAGCATTTT
>TRBJ2-1|-|TRBD1|TRBV11-2
CASSRLTGQGYNEQFF
TGTGCCAGCAGCCGACTGACGGGACAGGGCTACAATGAGCAGTTCTTC
>TRBJ2-3|-|-|TRBV3-1/TRBV3-2
CASSQEVGRGLAQYF
TGTGCCAGCAGCCAAGAAGTAGGGCGGGGACTCGCTCAGTATTTT
>TRBJ1-2|-|-|TRBV28
CASSTRGLANYGYTF
TGTGCCAGCAGCACCCGGGGTCTTGCAAACTATGGCTACACCTTC
>TRBJ1-5|once|-|TRBV4-2
CASSQEMGFGSNQPQHF
TGTGCCAGCAGCCAAGAGATGGGATTTGGGAGCAATCAGCCCCAGCATTTT
>TRBJ1-4|-|-|TRBV3-1/TRBV3-2
CASSQGSHEKLFF
TGTGCCAGCAGCCAGGGTTCCCATGAAAAACTGTTTTTT
>TRBJ2-5|few|-|TRBV28
CASSSPAQETQYF
TGTGCCAGCAGTTCTCCGGCCCAAGAGACCCAGTACTTC
>TRBJ2-1|-|-|TRBV28
CASRLGQSHEQFF
TGTGCCAGCAGACTTGGACAGTCCCATGAGCAGTTCTTC